What follows is one T cell receptor beta chain and its context. Its matching antigen is unknown. The germline V gene has CDR1 SGHRS and CDR2 YFSETQ. V dropped 6 bases and J dropped 4 bases, with 25 bases sitting between them. The CDR3 spans 17 residues. The data originate from a study of tumor-infiltrating lymphocytes in localized non-small cell lung cancer. Study-wide results and caveats: T-cell fraction did not differ between immunotypes IM1 and IM2.

Sequenced by immunoSEQ multiplex PCR; TCRdb stores in-frame clones only, minus some. The sample has roughly 7,400 clones, just under 75% seen once. The sequence was obtained from a human donor with non-small cell lung cancer. V gene TRBV5-1 combines with J gene TRBJ2-5; D perhaps matches TRBD1 (6 bases). Sequencing was performed on uninvolved lung tissue not adjacent to the tumor. CDR3 in amino acids: CASTWGLPYRTGETQYF. In DNA form, the CDR3 reads TGCGCCAGCACCTGGGGGCTACCGTACAGAACAGGAGAGACCCAGTACTTC.